The sequence of this T cell receptor (beta chain) was determined in a study of regulatory T cells in long-lasting Graves disease. The CDR3 length is 15 residues. V lost 4 bases, J lost 3 bases, and 13 bases lay in between. From germline, CDR1 is LGHDT and CDR2 YNNKEL (reference sequence). Stated time point: newly diagnosed GD, antithyroid drugs for less than 3 months. RNA isolated from PBMCs was used to make the TCR library. The table lists this clonotype with many counts. Libraries of TCR beta came from iRepertoire HTBI primers plus Arm-PCR of CDR3 regions. TCRdb reprocessed the multiplex PCR reads with MiXCR, giving one entry per CDR3 protein. The table records 500,000 or so distinct CDR3 sequences, 11% to 15% of them present only once. This sample was shared with a second study, whose subject was T cells in Graves' hyperthyroidism and ophthalmopathy.

The clonotype was recovered from a woman in her fifties or sixties with Graves disease. The rearrangement links TRBV3-1 to TRBJ1-5, with D perhaps TRBD1 (6 bases). Material: peripheral blood mononuclear cells (PBMCs), obtained at new diagnosis, from a patient treated with antithyroid drugs. The CDR3 protein is CASSPQGQINQPQHF. CDR3 DNA sequence: TGTGCCAGCAGCCCACAAGGACAGATCAATCAGCCCCAGCATTTT.